This T cell receptor beta chain is drawn from a study of CDR3 diversity in severe acne (dated by TCRdb to between 2017 and 2020). Library preparation employed PCR. The run used an Illumina HiSeq 2000. The public reads were reprocessed in TCRdb via fastp at Q25 and MiXCR, keeping in-frame beta chains. Each record represents a unique CDR3 protein, reported with the most common genes and DNA among its rows. Across this sample there are about 90,000 distinct CDR3 sequences, with about 52% seen only once. The ten largest clones add up to around 9.1% of the sample. At the junction V is shortened by 0 bases and J by 4 bases, with 12 bases in between. From its cysteine to its phenylalanine, the CDR3 spans 14 amino acids. Only CDR3 DNA is held: 42 bases, read in frame from base 1. CDR1 and CDR2, looked up from the germline V gene (reference sequence), are DFQATT and SNEGSKA. As concerns this clonotype: Its binding antigen is unknown. No much larger clone exists at a distance of one base, and base qualities are not known.

The V and J segments used are TRBV20-1 and TRBJ1-2, with the D gene not confidently named. The source is a male donor in good health, serving as a control. Sample: blood. The nucleotide sequence reads TGCAGTGCTAGAGATTTGCCCCACCGCTATGGCTACACCTTC. Translated, it gives CSARDLPHRYGYTF.